Below, 8 T cell receptor beta chains from the same sample are listed, as sequenced in a study of T cells after posttransplantation cyclophosphamide. The table came from immunoSEQ multiplex PCR; TCRdb's copy has only in-frame clones and leaves some out. There are approximately 3,500 clones in the sample; over 95% occur only once, and under 1.4% lies in the top ten. Specimen: naive CD8+ T cells sorted from PBMCs. The receptor set was obtained from a woman in her fifties or sixties in good health and a related stem cell transplant donor.

This clone was detected once. The chain carries TRBV7-9 and TRBJ1-1, with a possible D match to TRBD1 (5 bases). Germline V gives CDR1 SEHNR, CDR2 FQNEAQ (reference sequence). V was cut by 1 base and J by 7 bases, with 13 bases left in between. The CDR3 loop spans 14 amino acids. The CDR3 is CASSLGQGMIEAFF. In DNA, the CDR3 is TGTGCCAGCAGCTTAGGGCAGGGTATGATTGAAGCTTTCTTT.

The J gene is TRBJ1-1, the V gene TRBV27, with D perhaps TRBD1 (6 bases). Germline V gene lookup returns CDR1 MNHEY and CDR2 SMNVEV (reference sequence). Trimming removed 1 base from V and 5 bases from J, with 8 bases in between. This CDR3 spans 13 amino acids. For the CDR3, the DNA is TGTGCCAGCAGTTTATTAGGGGGTACTGAAGCTTTCTTT. Its translation is CASSLLGGTEAFF.

This rearrangement joins TRBV5-4 to TRBJ2-7; 10 nucleotides line up with TRBD1. Trimming cost V 4 bases and J 6 bases; bases outside gene matches: 7. The CDR3 is 14 residues long. CDR1 SGHNT and CDR2 YYREEE come from the germline V gene (reference sequence). The chain's CDR3 is CASSEWDRGSEQYF. The DNA for the CDR3 is TGTGCCAGCAGCGAATGGGACAGGGGTAGCGAGCAGTACTTC.

CDR3: CASNRGPNNEQFF. In DNA form, the CDR3 reads TGTGCCAGCAACAGGGGGCCAAACAATGAGCAGTTCTTC. This chain connects TRBV27 to TRBJ2-1; 9 bases align to TRBD1. Trimming at V came to 7 bases and at J to 5 bases, leaving 3 bases not matched to a gene. This CDR3 comprises 13 residues. Germline CDR1 MNHEY, CDR2 SMNVEV (reference sequence).

V is TRBV2 and J is TRBJ2-3; 8 bases line up with TRBD2. The CDR3 extends over 17 amino acids. Germline lookup yields CDR1 SNHLY and CDR2 FYNNEI. V gave up 8 bases and J gave up 0 bases; unmatched junction bases: 13. For the CDR3, the DNA is TGTGCCAGCGAGTCCGTTTGGGGCGGGAGGAGCACAGATACGCAGTATTTT. Amino acids: CASESVWGGRSTDTQYF.

V gene TRBV27 combines with J gene TRBJ1-1; no firm D call. This CDR3 region has 13 residues. Trimming removed 3 bases from V and 1 base from J, with 6 bases in between. Germline V gene lookup returns CDR1 MNHEY and CDR2 SMNVEV (reference sequence). The CDR3 DNA reads as TGTGCCAGCAGTTTGTCAGAGAACACTGAAGCTTTCTTT. This codes for CASSLSENTEAFF.

V and J are TRBV7-6 and TRBJ2-1; D remains ambiguous. The CDR3 contains 11 residues. Deletions cut 4 bases from V and 7 bases from J, with 5 bases between. Germline V gene lookup returns CDR1 SGHVS and CDR2 FNYEAQ. In nucleotides, the CDR3 is TGTGCCAGCAGCTCCGGGAATGAGCAGTTCTTC. Its protein product is CASSSGNEQFF.

V usage is TRBV6-5 and J usage is TRBJ2-7; 7 bases are shared with TRBD1. There are 15 residues in the CDR3. Germline V lookup: CDR1 MNHEY, CDR2 SVGAGI. J gave up 4 bases and V 0 bases, and 6 bases lay outside the gene matches. CDR3 sequence: CASSYSGDRYYEQYF. The CDR3 DNA reads TGTGCCAGCAGTTACTCGGGGGACAGATATTACGAGCAGTACTTC.